The 14 T cell receptor beta chains below all came from one sample that was sequenced in a study of blood T cell repertoires in COVID-19. Assay used: immunoSEQ multiplex PCR; TCRdb lists only in-frame clones, some missing. The sample carries about 140,000 clones, around 84% recorded once. The sequenced material came from peripheral blood. The origin of the receptors is a man aged 25-45 years with COVID-19, enrolled during active disease.

As DNA, the CDR3 is TGTGCCAGCAGCCCCCGACACCTTGGGTATGGCTACACCTTC. This translates into CASSPRHLGYGYTF. The chain is built from TRBV5-6 and TRBJ1-2; no definite D call. Germline V gene lookup returns CDR1 SGHDT and CDR2 YYEEEE. The CDR3 is made up of 14 amino acids. The V end was cut by 4 bases, the J end by 5 bases, with 15 bases between. The whole variable domain, remainder taken from reference TRBV5-6 and TRBJ1-2, is DAGVTQSPTHLIKTRGQQVTLRCSPKSGHDTVSWYQQALGQGPQFIFQYYEEEERQRGNFPDRFSGHQFPNYSSELNVNALLLGDSALYLCASSPRHLGYGYTFGSGTRLTVV.

The chain recombines TRBV2 with TRBJ2-7; 7 nucleotides line up with TRBD1. The V gene's germline CDR1 is SNHLY and CDR2 FYNNEI. This CDR3 comprises 15 residues. J gave up 3 bases and V 4 bases, and 9 bases lay outside the gene matches. The CDR3 region is CASSADTGQFYEQYF. The CDR3 DNA sequence: TGTGCCAGCAGTGCCGACACGGGACAGTTCTACGAGCAGTACTTC.

The V gene is TRBV30, the J gene TRBJ2-3, with TRBD2 matching 8 bases. J was trimmed by 3 bases and V by 2 bases; bases with no gene match: 4. There are 14 residues in the CDR3. CDR1 is GTSNPN and CDR2 is SVGIG in the germline V gene (reference sequence). In DNA, the CDR3 is TGTGCCTGGAGTAACCTAGCGGGTACAGATACGCAGTATTTT. This gives the protein CAWSNLAGTDTQYF.

J is TRBJ1-6 and V is TRBV5-4; no firm D call. Trimming shortened V by 3 bases and J by 7 bases, and 14 bases separated the two germline ends. This CDR3 contains 15 residues. Looked up from germline, CDR1 is SGHNT and CDR2 is YYREEE (reference sequence). The CDR3 DNA reads TGTGCCAGCAGCTCGACAAAAAGCCCAAATTCACCCCTCCACTTT. The encoded protein is CASSSTKSPNSPLHF.

The chain carries TRBV4-1 and TRBJ2-1, with 12 bases aligning to TRBD2. The CDR3 is made up of 16 amino acids. Trimming cost V 2 bases and J 8 bases; bases outside gene matches: 7. Germline V lookup: CDR1 MGHRA, CDR2 YSYEKL. CDR3: CASSQMTSGSFYEQFF. The CDR3 DNA follows: TGCGCCAGCAGCCAAATGACTAGCGGGAGTTTTTATGAGCAGTTCTTC.

The chain joins TRBV27 to TRBJ2-7; 9 nucleotides agree with TRBD1. The trim removed 5 bases at V and 2 bases at J, leaving 19 bases unmatched. The length of the CDR3 is 19 residues. Germline values: CDR1 MNHEY, CDR2 SMNVEV (reference sequence). The CDR3, as DNA: TGTGCCAGCAGTCCCTCACGGACAGGGGTTAGCGGCATGACCTACGAGCAGTACTTC. This encodes CASSPSRTGVSGMTYEQYF.

This chain links TRBV4-1 with TRBJ2-7, with TRBD2 matching 10 bases. The CDR3 is made up of 15 amino acids. CDR1 MGHRA and CDR2 YSYEKL come from the germline V gene. V was clipped by 4 bases and J by 4 bases; unmatched bases: 7. The CDR3 nucleotides read TGCGCCAGCAGCCTTTTAGCGGGAGGACAGTACGAGCAGTACTTC. Protein sequence: CASSLLAGGQYEQYF.

V is TRBV7-2 and J is TRBJ2-1, with D possibly matching TRBD2 (6 bases). Trimming removed 5 bases from V and 14 bases from J, with 16 bases in between. Germline V gene data show CDR1 as SGHTA and CDR2 as FQGNSA. CDR3 length: 12 amino acids. For the CDR3, the DNA is TGTGCCAGCAGCATTGGGACGACTAGGGAGTTCTTC. It yields the protein CASSIGTTREFF.

This chain uses TRBV14 with TRBJ1-4; the D gene is possibly TRBD1 (5 bases). The germline gives CDR1 SGHDN, CDR2 FVKESK. Trimming left V 4 bases short and J 9 bases short, with 15 bases between. The CDR3 length is 14 residues. The CDR3 sequence: CASSPSGGSQKLFF. DNA for the CDR3: TGTGCCAGCAGCCCGTCGGGGGGGAGTCAAAAACTGTTTTTT. The variable domain in full, with the rest retrieved from reference TRBV14 and TRBJ1-4, is EAGVTQFPSHSVIEKGQTVTLRCDPISGHDNLYWYRRVMGKEIKFLLHFVKESKQDESGMPNNRFLAERTGGTYSTLKVQPAELEDSGVYFCASSPSGGSQKLFFGSGTQLSVL.

This sequence joins TRBV18 and TRBJ1-4; D may be TRBD1 (5 bases). This CDR3 has 15 residues. The V end lost 3 bases, the J end lost 5 bases, and 13 bases lay between the germline ends. Germline V gene lookup returns CDR1 KGHSH and CDR2 LQKENI. CDR3 nucleotide sequence: TGTGCCAGCTCACCGTCGACAGTTCGCAATGAAAAACTGTTTTTT. This translates into CASSPSTVRNEKLFF.

This clone showed up just once. This sequence joins TRBV11-2 and TRBJ1-1; D remains unclear. The CDR3 has 14 residues. The V end lost 5 bases, the J end lost 3 bases, and 13 bases lay between the germline ends. Germline values: CDR1 SGHAT, CDR2 FQNNGV. The CDR3 DNA reads as TGTGCCAGCAGCGGCCCGGGGATTGACACTGAAGCTTTCTTT. Its protein product is CASSGPGIDTEAFF.

The rearrangement joins TRBV7-6 to TRBJ2-2; 14 bases match TRBD2. Germline V gives CDR1 SGHVS, CDR2 FNYEAQ. The CDR3 is 18 amino acids. Unmatched junction bases numbered 8, after V lost 4 bases and J lost 4 bases. The CDR3 is CASSSPGLAGAGTGELFF. The CDR3, as DNA: TGTGCCAGCAGCTCCCCGGGACTAGCGGGAGCCGGCACCGGGGAGCTGTTTTTT. Using reference TRBV7-6 and TRBJ2-2 for the parts outside the CDR3, the full variable domain is GAGVSQSPRYKVTKRGQDVALRCDPISGHVSLYWYRQALGQGPEFLTYFNYEAQQDKSGLPNDRFSAERPEGSISTLTIQRTEQRDSAMYRCASSSPGLAGAGTGELFFGEGSRLTVL.

This clone was counted between two and nine times. The J gene is TRBJ1-1, the V gene TRBV30; D remains unclear. Germline values: CDR1 GTSNPN, CDR2 SVGIG (reference sequence). Deletions cut 4 bases from V and 3 bases from J, with 12 bases between. The CDR3 spans 13 residues. CDR3 residues: CAWTKRLDTEAFF. In nucleotides, the CDR3 is TGTGCCTGGACCAAACGGCTAGACACTGAAGCTTTCTTT.

The rearrangement uses TRBV5-5 and TRBJ2-7; D call uncertain. Trimming took 3 bases from V and 0 from J, leaving 22 bases between them. The germline CDR1 and CDR2 sequences are SGHKS and YYEKEE (reference sequence). This CDR3 is built from 18 residues. This CDR3 is CASSSRAIGQTFSYEQYF. CDR3 in DNA: TGTGCCAGCAGCTCACGAGCCATTGGGCAGACGTTCTCCTACGAGCAGTACTTC.